Reported below is one TCR beta chain. Its antigen remains unidentified. Clones were sequenced by immunoSEQ multiplex PCR, and TCRdb holds only the in-frame ones, with some missing. The sample records 40,000 to 60,000 clones, more than 80% being singletons. This record belongs to a study of radiation and T cells in renal cell carcinoma. Study-wide results and caveats: In blood, top tumor clones expanded by 2 weeks, shrinking by 4.

As to time point: blood 2 weeks post-SBRT. Treatment noted: 15 Gy SBRT to primary tumor, nephrectomy 4 weeks later. Clear cell pathology was present in this patient's renal cell carcinoma. Deletions cut 0 bases from V and 3 bases from J, with 5 bases between. Germline CDR1 reads SQVTM; CDR2 reads ANQGSEA. The CDR3 is 12 residues long. This specimen consisted of blood, obtained from a patient whose treatment included radiotherapy and nephrectomy. The chain couples TRBV29-1 to TRBJ1-2; D ambiguous. This TCR came from a woman aged 65 to 85 with renal cell carcinoma. CDR3 sequence reads: CSVEDRYYGYTF. CDR3 DNA sequence: TGCAGCGTTGAAGATCGGTACTATGGCTACACCTTC.